The clone carrying this TCR beta chain was observed a few times. What it recognizes is unknown. Under the authors' procedure: CDR3 differences across clinicopathological groups were used to build a distant-metastasis classifier for papillary thyroid cancer. TCRdb re-clonotyped the PCR reads via MiXCR. In this record, the V and J calls reflect TCRdb's handling and not the investigators' own analysis. The data show under 95,000 clones, around 7.8% seen once. Every patient underwent thyroid surgery untreated. These data come from a study of metastatic and nonmetastatic thyroid tumors. Study summary: Peripheral blood and tumor or nodule samples from malignant and benign thyroid patients were compared.

Study-level points and caveats: Reportedly, malignant thyroid tumors had significantly higher TCR beta diversity than benign nodules, in blood and tumor.

This CDR3 has 16 residues. Germline assignment: CDR1 MNHNS and CDR2 SASEGT. V trimming: 6 bases; J trimming: 4 bases; junction bases outside the gene matches: 10. The receptor was isolated from a female donor with papillary thyroid cancer or a benign thyroid nodule (not recorded which). Some clones in this sample may be carry-over from other donors' samples. The material sequenced was blood. The V call is TRBV6-1, the J call TRBJ2-1; 9 nucleotides agree with TRBD1. CDR3 loop: CASRSAGQGGYNEQFF. CDR3 DNA sequence: TGTGCCAGCAGGAGTGCGGGACAGGGTGGATACAATGAGCAGTTCTTC.